This entry describes one T cell receptor (beta chain). The CDR3 has 14 residues. V lost 1 base, J lost 4 bases, and 3 bases stayed unmatched. Per germline, CDR1 MGHDK and CDR2 SYGVNS. This entry is derived from a study of blood T cells in healthy people across ages. Using a J-beta primer mix together with a sample-barcoded 5' primer, a second PCR was run for about 6 to 12 cycles. One entry per CDR3 protein results from TCRdb running MiXCR on the 5' RACE reads. This sample has 500,000 to 600,000 distinct CDR3 sequences; about 25% occur once, and the top ten carry under 20%. Sequenced: blood. The receptor comes from an older woman in good health. The chain has TRBV25-1 and TRBJ1-2, with 7 bases identical to TRBD1. The CDR3 loop is CASSESNRGYGYTF. CDR3 DNA sequence: TGTGCCAGCAGTGAATCCAACAGGGGCTATGGCTACACCTTC.